This TCR beta chain was obtained from a study of blood T cell repertoires in COVID-19. Source study methods: Reference gene primer amplification gave nucleated cell count estimates. Profiling relied on immunoSEQ multiplex PCR, and the TCRdb table lists in-frame clones only, not all of them. The V and J calls and the clone size are those of that table, but D and trimming were determined from the DNA. The top ten hold approximately 1.8% of the sample, which has roughly 520,000 clones, 70% to 90% seen once. The CDR3 is 15 amino acids. The V and J ends lost 1 base and 6 bases, in that order; junction bases with no gene match: 1. Germline assignment: CDR1 LNHDA and CDR2 SQIVND (reference sequence).

The sequencing input was PBMCs or T cells enriched from blood (not recorded which). This chain joins TRBV19 and TRBJ2-7, with 15 nucleotides matching TRBD2. The source is a woman in her thirties or forties who had recovered from COVID-19. The CDR3 protein is CASSIGGLAGGEQYF. The CDR3 nucleotides read TGTGCCAGTAGTATAGGGGGACTAGCGGGAGGCGAGCAGTACTTC. The complete variable domain, with remaining parts taken from reference TRBV19 and TRBJ2-7, reads DGGITQSPKYLFRKEGQNVTLSCEQNLNHDAMYWYRQDPGQGLRLIYYSQIVNDFQKGDIAEGYSVSREKKESFPLTVTSAQKNPTAFYLCASSIGGLAGGEQYFGPGTRLTVT.